A single sample gave rise to the 19 T cell receptor beta chains below, sequenced in a study of vaccination and CD4 T cells after COVID-19. Treatment denoted: 10-day PBMC culture with coronavirus spike peptide pools or control peptides (ViraFEST assay). With the Oncomine TCR Beta short-read assay, DNA from cultured CD4+ T cells was sequenced. TCRdb itself ran the PCR reads through MiXCR, one entry per CDR3 protein. The sample holds about 12,000 distinct CDR3 sequences, around 76% seen once. For these receptors, no antigen is known. The sample in question was CD4+ T cells from blood, cultured in vitro, obtained after SARS-CoV-2 vaccination. The receptors here all came from a human donor who received a COVID-19 vaccine.

The chain couples TRBV7-9 to TRBJ1-5; 12 bases are a match to TRBD1. Looked up from germline, CDR1 is SEHNR and CDR2 is FQNEAQ (reference sequence). V shed 5 bases and J 7 bases; nucleotides not matched to a gene: 6. The length of the CDR3 is 15 residues. The CDR3 is CASSPGDRGPQPQHF. In DNA form, the CDR3 reads TGTGCCAGCAGCCCCGGGGACAGGGGGCCCCAGCCCCAGCATTTT. The complete variable domain, with remaining parts taken from reference TRBV7-9 and TRBJ1-5, reads DTGVSQNPRHKITKRGQNVTFRCDPISEHNRLYWYRQTLGQGPEFLTYFQNEAQLEKSRLLSDRFSAERPKGSFSTLEIQRTEQGDSAMYLCASSPGDRGPQPQHFGDGTRLSIL.

This clonotype was counted only a few times. The chain joins TRBV19 to TRBJ2-3; possible D gene TRBD1, 6 bases. The CDR3 is 16 residues long. V lost 5 bases and J 5 bases, leaving 20 bases between the germline ends. The germline CDR1 and CDR2 sequences are LNHDA and SQIVND (reference sequence). The CDR3 DNA reads TGTGCCAGTAGTGCCCCAGGGGCCACGGCCGGAGATACGCAGTATTTT. It codes for CASSAPGATAGDTQYF.

The genes are TRBV27 and TRBJ2-3, with D tentatively TRBD1 or TRBD2 (5 bases each). Germline CDR1 reads MNHEY; CDR2 reads SMNVEV (reference sequence). Trimming took 0 bases from V and 3 from J, leaving 22 bases between them. The CDR3 has 19 amino acids. CDR3 sequence: CASSLSGPLGARWTDTQYF. The CDR3 bases are TGTGCCAGCAGTTTATCGGGCCCCCTCGGGGCGAGGTGGACAGATACGCAGTATTTT.

Only one count was recorded for this clonotype. The chain uses TRBV6-4 and TRBJ2-6; 9 positions agree with TRBD1. V shed 5 bases and J 0 bases; nucleotides not matched to a gene: 2. Germline assignment: CDR1 MRHNA and CDR2 SNTAGT. The length of the CDR3 is 16 residues. The DNA of the CDR3 is TGTGCCAGCAGTCGGGACAGGGCCTCTGGGGCCAACGTCCTGACTTTC. This gives the protein CASSRDRASGANVLTF.

The chain uses TRBV28 and TRBJ2-3; D perhaps matches TRBD1 (6 bases). The CDR3 covers 15 residues. Germline CDR1 is MDHEN and CDR2 is SYDVKM. V lost 3 bases and J lost 0, with 10 bases in between. As DNA, the CDR3 is TGTGCCAGCAGTTTTGGGGGCGGGAGCACAGATACGCAGTATTTT. Its translation is CASSFGGGSTDTQYF.

J is TRBJ2-7 and V is TRBV14; D is tentatively TRBD1 or TRBD2 (6 bases each). This CDR3 spans 16 amino acids. Trimming stripped 0 bases from V and 2 bases from J, with 14 bases between. Germline values: CDR1 SGHDN, CDR2 FVKESK. Written as DNA, the CDR3 is TGTGCCAGCAGCCAAGAGGTCTGGGGGGCCCCCTACGAGCAGTACTTC. Translated: CASSQEVWGAPYEQYF.

The chain carries TRBV27 and TRBJ2-7; 7 bases agree with TRBD1. This CDR3 has 15 residues. V lost 2 bases to trimming and J lost 0 bases; unmatched junction nucleotides: 4. CDR1 is MNHEY and CDR2 is SMNVEV in the germline V gene (reference sequence). The DNA of the CDR3 is TGTGCCAGCAGTTTAAGGGGACAGAGCTCCTACGAGCAGTACTTC. It translates to CASSLRGQSSYEQYF.

The chain employs TRBV23-1 and TRBJ2-3; D unresolved. TRBV23-1 is annotated as an ORF whose role is uncertain. The germline V and J ends were trimmed by 0 bases and 2 bases, with 15 bases remaining between them. The CDR3 contains 17 residues. The CDR3 nucleotides read TGCGCCAGCAGTCAATCGCCCCAGACAAGGATCACAGATACGCAGTATTTT. Amino acids: CASSQSPQTRITDTQYF.

The chain links TRBV7-9 to TRBJ1-3; a possible D gene is TRBD1 (5 bases). The CDR3 length is 16 residues. From germline, CDR1 is SEHNR and CDR2 FQNEAQ (reference sequence). V was trimmed by 2 bases and J by 0 bases, leaving 11 bases between them. CDR3 in amino acids: CASSLNSGLSGNTIYF. CDR3 in DNA: TGTGCCAGCAGCTTAAACTCAGGGCTCTCTGGAAACACCATATATTTT.

The chain links TRBV15 to TRBJ2-1; 13 bases line up with TRBD2. The length of the CDR3 is 18 residues. V shed 8 bases, J shed 5 bases, and the junction held 15 bases outside the gene matches. Looked up from germline, CDR1 is LNHNV and CDR2 is YYDKDF (reference sequence). The CDR3 DNA is TGTGCCACCCGGGCCGGAGGACTAGCGGGGGAACATAACAATGAGCAGTTCTTC. Translation gives CATRAGGLAGEHNNEQFF.

V and J are TRBV6-1 and TRBJ1-4, with D hard to call. Deletions cut 1 base from V and 2 bases from J, with 2 bases between. CDR3 size: 13 residues. The V gene's germline CDR1 is MNHNS and CDR2 SASEGT. The CDR3 nucleotides are TGTGCCAGCAGTGAAGGGACTAATGAAAAACTGTTTTTT. This encodes CASSEGTNEKLFF.

CDR3 amino acids: CASSMGQANSGNTIYF. For the CDR3, the DNA is TGCGCCAGCAGCATGGGACAGGCGAACTCTGGAAACACCATATATTTT. The V and J genes are TRBV5-1 and TRBJ1-3, with 8 positions matching TRBD1. The germline V gene has CDR1 SGHRS and CDR2 YFSETQ. Trimming at V came to 4 bases and at J to 0 bases, leaving 6 bases not matched to a gene. The CDR3 has 16 amino acids.

Sample share makes this clonotype medium-sized (0.01 to 0.1%). The rearrangement uses TRBV20-1 and TRBJ1-5; D possibly corresponds to TRBD1 (6 bases). This CDR3 spans 14 amino acids. V shed 3 bases and J shed 3 bases, with 12 bases lying between them. CDR1 and CDR2 (germline): DFQATT, SNEGSKA (reference sequence). The CDR3 DNA follows: TGCAGTGCTAGGGAGACAGGTTTCAATCAGCCCCAGCATTTT. Translated, it gives CSARETGFNQPQHF.

The CDR3, as DNA: TGTGCCAGCAGCTTAGTCGCAGGGCCGACCAACACTGAAGCTTTCTTT. Translation: CASSLVAGPTNTEAFF. The chain uses TRBV7-8 and TRBJ1-1, with a weak D call TRBD1 (5 bases). The V gene's germline CDR1 is SGHVS and CDR2 FQNEAQ. V lost 1 base and J 2 bases, leaving 14 bases between the germline ends. The CDR3 spans 16 residues.

This chain uses TRBV20-1 with TRBJ1-2; 8 bases map to TRBD1. Germline-derived CDR1 and CDR2 are DFQATT and SNEGSKA (reference sequence). With 5 bases clipped from V and 8 bases from J, the junction kept 10 bases outside the gene matches. The CDR3 covers 13 residues. CDR3 bases: TGCAGTGCTCCGAGGCAGGGGGCAGGAGGCTACACCTTC. This codes for CSAPRQGAGGYTF.

V usage is TRBV20-1 and J usage is TRBJ1-2, with a tentative D call TRBD1 (6 bases). Trimming removed 6 bases from V and 7 bases from J, with 15 bases in between. The CDR3 runs 12 residues. Per germline, CDR1 DFQATT and CDR2 SNEGSKA (reference sequence). CDR3 in amino acids: CSARTEKGGYTF. CDR3 DNA sequence: TGCAGTGCGCGGACAGAGAAGGGTGGCTACACCTTC.

The CDR3 here is CASSPGTGGYGYTF. DNA for the CDR3: TGTGCCAGCAGCCCGGGGACAGGGGGGTATGGCTACACCTTC. The chain uses TRBV7-9 and TRBJ1-2, with 11 bases lining up with TRBD1. The CDR3 has 14 residues. Trimming cost V 5 bases and J 5 bases; bases outside gene matches: 4. Germline V lookup: CDR1 SEHNR, CDR2 FQNEAQ (reference sequence).

This clonotype is a singleton in its sample. The gene calls are TRBV20-1 and TRBJ1-5, with 8 bases lining up with TRBD1. With 6 bases clipped from V and 2 bases from J, the junction kept 6 bases outside the gene matches. Germline lookup yields CDR1 DFQATT and CDR2 SNEGSKA (reference sequence). The CDR3 has 14 amino acids. The CDR3 DNA follows: TGCAGTGCGACGACAGGGGTCCGCAATCAGCCCCAGCATTTT. Residues: CSATTGVRNQPQHF.

J is TRBJ1-2 and V is TRBV2; TRBD1 might be the D (5 bases). Looked up from germline, CDR1 is SNHLY and CDR2 is FYNNEI. Trimming stripped 3 bases from V and 8 bases from J, with 13 bases between. The CDR3 totals 13 residues. The CDR3 is CASSDQPGWGYTF. The CDR3 coding sequence is TGTGCCAGCAGTGATCAGCCAGGGTGGGGCTACACCTTC. The full variable domain, with the rest looked up from reference TRBV2 and TRBJ1-2, is EPEVTQTPSHQVTQMGQEVILRCVPISNHLYFYWYRQILGQKVEFLVSFYNNEISEKSEIFDDQFSVERPDGSNFTLKIRSTKLEDSAMYFCASSDQPGWGYTFGSGTRLTVV.